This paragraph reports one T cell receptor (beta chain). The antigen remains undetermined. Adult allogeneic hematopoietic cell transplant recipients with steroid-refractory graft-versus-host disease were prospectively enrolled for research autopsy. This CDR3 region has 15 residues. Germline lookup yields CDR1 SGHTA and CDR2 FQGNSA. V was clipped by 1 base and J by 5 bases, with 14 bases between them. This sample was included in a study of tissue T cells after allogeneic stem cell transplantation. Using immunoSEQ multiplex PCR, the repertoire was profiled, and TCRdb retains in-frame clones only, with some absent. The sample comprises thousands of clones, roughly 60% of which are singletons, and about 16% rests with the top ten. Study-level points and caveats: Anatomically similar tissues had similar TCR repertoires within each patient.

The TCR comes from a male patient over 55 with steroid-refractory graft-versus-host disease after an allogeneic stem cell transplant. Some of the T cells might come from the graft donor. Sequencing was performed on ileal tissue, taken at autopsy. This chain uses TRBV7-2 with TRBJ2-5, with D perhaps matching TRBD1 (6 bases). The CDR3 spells CASSLGGAQGETQYF. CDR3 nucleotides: TGTGCCAGCAGCTTAGGAGGAGCTCAGGGGGAGACCCAGTACTTC.